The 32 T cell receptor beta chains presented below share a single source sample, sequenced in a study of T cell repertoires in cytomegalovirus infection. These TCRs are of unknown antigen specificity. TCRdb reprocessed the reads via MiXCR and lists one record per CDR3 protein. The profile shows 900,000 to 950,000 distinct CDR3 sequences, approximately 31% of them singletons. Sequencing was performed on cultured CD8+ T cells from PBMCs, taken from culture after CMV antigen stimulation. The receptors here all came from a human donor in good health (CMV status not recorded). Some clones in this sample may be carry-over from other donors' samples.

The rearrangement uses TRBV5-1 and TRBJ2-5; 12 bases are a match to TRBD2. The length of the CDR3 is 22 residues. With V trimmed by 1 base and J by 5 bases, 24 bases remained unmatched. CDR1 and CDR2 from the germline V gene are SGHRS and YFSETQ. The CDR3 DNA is TGCGCCAGCAGCTTGAGGGCGCCGACCGTACGGGCTAGCGGGGGGGCCCGGGAGACCCAGTACTTC. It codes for CASSLRAPTVRASGGARETQYF.

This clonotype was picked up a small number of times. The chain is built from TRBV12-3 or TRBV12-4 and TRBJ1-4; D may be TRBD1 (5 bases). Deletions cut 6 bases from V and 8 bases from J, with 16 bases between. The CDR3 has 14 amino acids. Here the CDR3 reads CASSLTGLEEKLFF. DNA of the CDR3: TGTGCCAGCAGCCTTACAGGTTTGGAGGAAAAACTGTTTTTT.

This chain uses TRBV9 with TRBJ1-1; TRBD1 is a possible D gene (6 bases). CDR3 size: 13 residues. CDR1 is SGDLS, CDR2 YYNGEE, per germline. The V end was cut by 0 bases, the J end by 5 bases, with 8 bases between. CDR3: CASSVERGTEAFF. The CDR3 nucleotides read TGTGCCAGCAGCGTAGAGAGGGGGACTGAAGCTTTCTTT.

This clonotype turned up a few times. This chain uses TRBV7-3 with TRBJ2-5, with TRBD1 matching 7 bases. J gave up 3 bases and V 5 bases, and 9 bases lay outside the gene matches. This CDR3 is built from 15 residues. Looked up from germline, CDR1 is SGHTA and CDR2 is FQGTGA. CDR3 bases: TGTGCCAGCAGCCCCACGGACAGGTTAAAAGAGACCCAGTACTTC. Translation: CASSPTDRLKETQYF.

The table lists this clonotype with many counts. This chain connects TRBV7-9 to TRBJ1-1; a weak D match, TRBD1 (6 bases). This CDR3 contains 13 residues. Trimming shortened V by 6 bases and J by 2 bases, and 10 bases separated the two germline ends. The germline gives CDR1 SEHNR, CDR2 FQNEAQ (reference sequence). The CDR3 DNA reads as TGTGCCAGCAGACTGACAGGTAACACTGAAGCTTTCTTT. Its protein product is CASRLTGNTEAFF.

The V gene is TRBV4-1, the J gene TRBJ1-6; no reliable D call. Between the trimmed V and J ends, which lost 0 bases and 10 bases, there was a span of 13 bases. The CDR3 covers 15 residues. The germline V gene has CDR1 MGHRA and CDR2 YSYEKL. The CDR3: CASSQETDMGSPLHF. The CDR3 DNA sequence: TGCGCCAGCAGCCAAGAAACCGATATGGGGTCACCCCTCCACTTT.

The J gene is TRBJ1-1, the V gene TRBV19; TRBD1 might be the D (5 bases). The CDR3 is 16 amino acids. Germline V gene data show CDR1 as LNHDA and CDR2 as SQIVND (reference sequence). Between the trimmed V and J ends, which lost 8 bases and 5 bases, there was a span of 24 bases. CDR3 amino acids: CASCSPYRIMLTEAFF. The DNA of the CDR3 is TGTGCCAGTTGCTCCCCATACAGGATCATGTTAACTGAAGCTTTCTTT. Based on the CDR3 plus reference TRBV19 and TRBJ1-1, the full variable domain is DGGITQSPKYLFRKEGQNVTLSCEQNLNHDAMYWYRQDPGQGLRLIYYSQIVNDFQKGDIAEGYSVSREKKESFPLTVTSAQKNPTAFYLCASCSPYRIMLTEAFFGQGTRLTVV.

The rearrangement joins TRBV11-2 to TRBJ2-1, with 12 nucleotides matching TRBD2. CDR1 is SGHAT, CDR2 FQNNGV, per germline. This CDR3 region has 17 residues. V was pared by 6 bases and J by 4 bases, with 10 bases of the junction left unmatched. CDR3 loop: CASSYRLAGDKYNEQFF. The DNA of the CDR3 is TGTGCCAGCAGTTACCGACTAGCGGGGGACAAATACAATGAGCAGTTCTTC.

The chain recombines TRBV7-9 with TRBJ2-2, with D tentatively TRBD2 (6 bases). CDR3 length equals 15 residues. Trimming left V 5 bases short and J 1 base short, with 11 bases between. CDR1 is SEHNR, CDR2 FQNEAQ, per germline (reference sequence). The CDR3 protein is CASSGGILNTGELFF. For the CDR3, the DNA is TGTGCCAGCAGCGGGGGGATTTTGAACACCGGGGAGCTGTTTTTT.

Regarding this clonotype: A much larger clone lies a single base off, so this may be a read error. The CDR3 region has the DNA TGTGCCAGCAGCCCCGGACGGGGTGCCTATGGCTACACCTTC. It encodes CASSPGRGAYGYTF. The chain recombines TRBV7-6 with TRBJ1-2; D is unclear. This CDR3 region has 14 residues. CDR1 is SGHVS, CDR2 FNYEAQ, per germline. The germline V and J ends were trimmed by 5 bases and 4 bases, with 14 bases remaining between them.

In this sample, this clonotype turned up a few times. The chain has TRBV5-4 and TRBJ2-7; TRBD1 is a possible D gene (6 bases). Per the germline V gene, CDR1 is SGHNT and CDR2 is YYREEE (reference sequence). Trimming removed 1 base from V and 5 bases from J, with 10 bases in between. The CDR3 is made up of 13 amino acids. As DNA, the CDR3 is TGTGCCAGCAGCTTGCTGGGGGCCAACGAGCAGTACGTC. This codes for CASSLLGANEQYV.

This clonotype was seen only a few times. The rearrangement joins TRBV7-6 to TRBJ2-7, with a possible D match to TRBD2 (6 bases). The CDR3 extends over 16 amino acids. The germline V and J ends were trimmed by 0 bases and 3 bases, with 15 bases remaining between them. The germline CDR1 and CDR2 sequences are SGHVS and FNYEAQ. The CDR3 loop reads CASSLAGLPNYYEQYF. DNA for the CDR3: TGTGCCAGCAGCTTAGCCGGACTACCCAACTACTACGAGCAGTACTTC.

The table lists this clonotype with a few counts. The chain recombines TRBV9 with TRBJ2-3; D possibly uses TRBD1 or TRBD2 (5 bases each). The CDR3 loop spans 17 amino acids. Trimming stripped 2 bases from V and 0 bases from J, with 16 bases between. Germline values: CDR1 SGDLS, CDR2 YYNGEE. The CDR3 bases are TGTGCCAGCAGCGTCAGTAAATCGTGGGGGAGCACAGATACGCAGTATTTT. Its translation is CASSVSKSWGSTDTQYF.

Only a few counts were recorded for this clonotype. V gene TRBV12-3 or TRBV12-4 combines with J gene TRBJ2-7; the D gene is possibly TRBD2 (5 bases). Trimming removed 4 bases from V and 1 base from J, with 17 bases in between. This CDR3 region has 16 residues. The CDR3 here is CASSSRRRMGSYEQYF. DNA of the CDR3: TGTGCCAGCAGTTCCCGAAGGAGGATGGGATCCTACGAGCAGTACTTC.

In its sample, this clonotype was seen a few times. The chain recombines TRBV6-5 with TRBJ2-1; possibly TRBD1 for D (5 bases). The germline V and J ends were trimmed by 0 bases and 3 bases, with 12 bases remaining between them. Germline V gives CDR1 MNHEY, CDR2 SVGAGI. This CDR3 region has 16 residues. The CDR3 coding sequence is TGTGCCAGCAGTTACTCGAGCCAGGGTTACTACAATGAGCAGTTCTTC. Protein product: CASSYSSQGYYNEQFF.

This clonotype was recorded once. CDR3 DNA: TGTGCCAGCAGACCCCCTACCGGGACAGCTGAAGCTTTCTTT. Translating it yields CASRPPTGTAEAFF. The V and J genes are TRBV7-6 and TRBJ1-1; 7 bases are shared with TRBD1. The CDR3 consists of 14 residues. Germline CDR1 and CDR2: SGHVS and FNYEAQ. After removal of 6 bases from V and 6 bases from J, the junction contained 10 bases not matched to a gene.

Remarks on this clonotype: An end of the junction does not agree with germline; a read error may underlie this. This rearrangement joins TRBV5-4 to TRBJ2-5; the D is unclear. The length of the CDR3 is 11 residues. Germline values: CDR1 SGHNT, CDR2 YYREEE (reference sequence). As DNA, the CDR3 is TGTGCCAACAGCTTCGGAGAGACCCAGTACTTC. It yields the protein CANSFGETQYF. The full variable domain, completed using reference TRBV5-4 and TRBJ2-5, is ETGVTQSPTHLIKTRGQQVTLRCSSQSGHNTVSWYQQALGQGPQFIFQYYREEENGRGNFPPRFSGLQFPNYSSELNVNALELDDSALYLCANSFGETQYFGPGTRLLVL.

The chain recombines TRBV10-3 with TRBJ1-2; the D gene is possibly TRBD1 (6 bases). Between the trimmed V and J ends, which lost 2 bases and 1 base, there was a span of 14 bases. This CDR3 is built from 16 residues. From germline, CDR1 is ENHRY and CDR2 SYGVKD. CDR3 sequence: CAISEPTGIGNYGYTF. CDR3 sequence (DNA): TGTGCCATCAGTGAGCCAACAGGGATTGGTAACTATGGCTACACCTTC.

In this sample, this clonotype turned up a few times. The CDR3 sequence: CASSQNSYEQYV. The CDR3 DNA is TGTGCCAGCAGCCAGAATTCATACGAGCAGTACGTC. The chain is built from TRBV7-9 and TRBJ2-7; D remains ambiguous. The CDR3 runs to 12 residues. Germline assignment: CDR1 SEHNR and CDR2 FQNEAQ (reference sequence). Trimming removed 5 bases at V and 4 bases at J, with 9 bases between.

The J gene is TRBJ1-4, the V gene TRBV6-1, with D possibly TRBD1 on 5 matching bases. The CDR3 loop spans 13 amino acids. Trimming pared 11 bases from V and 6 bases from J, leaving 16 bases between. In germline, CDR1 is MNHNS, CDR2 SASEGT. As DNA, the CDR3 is TGTGCCGGCTTAGACAGTAACGATGAAAAACTGTTTTTT. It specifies CAGLDSNDEKLFF.

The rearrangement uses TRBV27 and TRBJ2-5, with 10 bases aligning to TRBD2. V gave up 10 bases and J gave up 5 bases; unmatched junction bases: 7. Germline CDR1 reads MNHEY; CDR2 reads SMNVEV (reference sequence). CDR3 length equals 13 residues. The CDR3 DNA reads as TGTGCCACCCGACTAGCGGGCGCGGAGACCCAGTACTTC. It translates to CATRLAGAETQYF.

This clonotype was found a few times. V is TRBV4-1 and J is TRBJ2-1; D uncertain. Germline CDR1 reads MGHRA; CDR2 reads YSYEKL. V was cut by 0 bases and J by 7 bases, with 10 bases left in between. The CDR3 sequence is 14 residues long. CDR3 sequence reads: CASSQDQFRNEQFF. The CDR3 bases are TGCGCCAGCAGCCAAGATCAATTTAGGAATGAGCAGTTCTTC.

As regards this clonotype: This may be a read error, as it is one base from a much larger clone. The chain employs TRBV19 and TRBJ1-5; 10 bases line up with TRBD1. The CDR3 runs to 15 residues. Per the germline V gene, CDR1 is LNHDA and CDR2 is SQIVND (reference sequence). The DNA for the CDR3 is TGTACCAGTAGTAGTGAAGGGACAGGGGACCAGCCCCAGCATTTT. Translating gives CTSSSEGTGDQPQHF.

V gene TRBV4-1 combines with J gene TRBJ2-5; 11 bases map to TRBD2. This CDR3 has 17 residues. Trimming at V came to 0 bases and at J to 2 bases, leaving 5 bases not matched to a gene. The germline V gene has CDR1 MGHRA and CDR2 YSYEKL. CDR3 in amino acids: CASSQEVTSGMQETQYF. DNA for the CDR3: TGCGCCAGCAGCCAAGAGGTGACTAGCGGGATGCAAGAGACCCAGTACTTC.

CDR3 DNA: TGTGCCAGCAGCAGTACCCAAATCCCCCACGAGCAGTACGTC. This encodes CASSSTQIPHEQYV. The chain joins TRBV7-9 to TRBJ2-7; D uncertain. Germline assignment: CDR1 SEHNR and CDR2 FQNEAQ (reference sequence). The CDR3 runs to 14 residues. Between the trimmed V and J ends, which lost 5 bases and 5 bases, there was a span of 16 bases.

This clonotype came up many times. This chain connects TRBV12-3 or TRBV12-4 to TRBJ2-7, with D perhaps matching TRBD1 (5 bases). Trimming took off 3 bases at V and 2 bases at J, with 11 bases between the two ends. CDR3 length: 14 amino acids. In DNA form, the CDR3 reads TGTGCCAGCAGTTTTCAGGGAACCCCCTACGAGCAGTACTTC. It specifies CASSFQGTPYEQYF.

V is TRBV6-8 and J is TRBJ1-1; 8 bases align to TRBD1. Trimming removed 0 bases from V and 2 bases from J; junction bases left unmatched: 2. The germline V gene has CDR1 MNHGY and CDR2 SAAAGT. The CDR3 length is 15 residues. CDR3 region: CASSYSQGANTEAFF. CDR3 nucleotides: TGTGCCAGCAGTTACTCGCAGGGGGCTAACACTGAAGCTTTCTTT.

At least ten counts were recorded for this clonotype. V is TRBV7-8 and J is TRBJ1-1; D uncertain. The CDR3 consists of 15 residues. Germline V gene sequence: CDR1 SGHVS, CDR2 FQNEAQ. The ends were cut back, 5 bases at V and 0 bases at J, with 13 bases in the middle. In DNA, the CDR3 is TGTGCCAGCAGCCCTCGTCCGGGTTTGAACACTGAAGCTTTCTTT. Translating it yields CASSPRPGLNTEAFF. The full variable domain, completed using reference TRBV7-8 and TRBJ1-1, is GAGVSQSPRYKVAKRGQDVALRCDPISGHVSLFWYQQALGQGPEFLTYFQNEAQLDKSGLPSDRFFAERPEGSVSTLKIQRTQQEDSAVYLCASSPRPGLNTEAFFGQGTRLTVV.

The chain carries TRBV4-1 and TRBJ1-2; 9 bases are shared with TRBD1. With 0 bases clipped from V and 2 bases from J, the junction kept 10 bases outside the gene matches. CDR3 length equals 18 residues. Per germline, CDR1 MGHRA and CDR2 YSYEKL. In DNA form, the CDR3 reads TGCGCCAGCAGCCAAGATTCCCTCGAACAGGGGGCAAACTATGGCTACACCTTC. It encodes CASSQDSLEQGANYGYTF.

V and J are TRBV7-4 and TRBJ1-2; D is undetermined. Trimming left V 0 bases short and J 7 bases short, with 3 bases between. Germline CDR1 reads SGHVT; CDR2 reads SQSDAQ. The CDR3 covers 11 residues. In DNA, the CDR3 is TGTGCCAGCAGCTTAGCGATTGGCTACACCTTC. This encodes CASSLAIGYTF.

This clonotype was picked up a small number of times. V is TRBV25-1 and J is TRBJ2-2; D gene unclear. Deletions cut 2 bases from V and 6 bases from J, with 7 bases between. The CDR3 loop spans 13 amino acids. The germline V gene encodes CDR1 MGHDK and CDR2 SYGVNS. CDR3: CASSESRAGELFF. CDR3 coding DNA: TGTGCCAGCAGTGAAAGTCGCGCCGGGGAGCTGTTTTTT. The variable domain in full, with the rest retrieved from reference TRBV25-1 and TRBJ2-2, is EADIYQTPRYLVIGTGKKITLECSQTMGHDKMYWYQQDPGMELHLIHYSYGVNSTEKGDLSSESTVSRIRTEHFPLTLESARPSHTSQYLCASSESRAGELFFGEGSRLTVL.

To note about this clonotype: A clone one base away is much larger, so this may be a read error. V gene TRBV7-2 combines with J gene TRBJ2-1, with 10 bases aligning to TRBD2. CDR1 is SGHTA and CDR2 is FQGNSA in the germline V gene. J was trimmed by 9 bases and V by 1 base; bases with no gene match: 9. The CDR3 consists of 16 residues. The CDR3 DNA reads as TGTGCCAGCAGCTTAGGTAGCGGGGGGCTTCTTATTGAGCAGTTCTTC. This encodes CASSLGSGGLLIEQFF.